These T cell receptor beta chains were read from a single sample in a study of cytomegalovirus exposure and HLA in healthy donors. Generated by immunoSEQ multiplex PCR, the TCRdb table keeps only in-frame clones and is missing some. The sample holds tens of thousands of clones, roughly 70% seen once. The sample consisted of PBMCs. The source of these receptors is a man in his 60s in good health and CMV-seropositive. The CDR3 runs from the conserved cysteine through the conserved F or W. D genes are given only for firm matches. Clone size, where shown, is once, few, many, or a class for clones that have expanded.

CDR3: CASGPGFQETQYF
DNA: TGTGCTAGTGGTCCCGGTTTCCAAGAGACCCAGTACTTC
D: -
J: TRBJ2-5
size: -
V: TRBV12-5
length: 13

CDR3: CATSSRGRESNQPQHF
DNA: TGTGCCACCAGCAGCAGGGGGCGGGAAAGCAATCAGCCCCAGCATTTT
D: TRBD1
J: TRBJ1-5
size: -
V: TRBV15
length: 16

CDR3: CAGRATEILVRYTF
DNA: TGTGCCGGTAGAGCCACAGAAATATTAGTACGCTACACCTTC
D: -
J: TRBJ1-2
size: few
V: TRBV30
length: 14

CDR3: CASSVGPGEGDTQYF
DNA: TGTGCCAGCAGCGTAGGACCAGGGGAGGGGGATACGCAGTATTTT
D: -
J: TRBJ2-3
size: -
V: TRBV9
length: 15

CDR3: CASSYRVEILSSYNEQFF
DNA: TGTGCCAGCAGCTATAGAGTGGAGATCCTGAGCTCCTACAATGAGCAGTTCTTC
D: -
J: TRBJ2-1
size: -
V: TRBV9
length: 18

CDR3: CASSPNGQSNQPQHF
DNA: TGTGCCAGCTCACCAAATGGACAGAGCAATCAGCCCCAGCATTTT
D: -
J: TRBJ1-5
size: -
V: TRBV18
length: 15

CDR3: CASSQTRTDEAFF
DNA: TGTGCCAGCAGCCAGACTCGGACAGATGAAGCTTTCTTT
D: -
J: TRBJ1-1
size: -
V: TRBV7-3
length: 13

CDR3: CASSPRQGVTEAFF
DNA: TGTGCCAGCAGCCCTCGACAGGGAGTCACTGAAGCTTTCTTT
D: TRBD1
J: TRBJ1-1
size: few
V: TRBV9
length: 14

CDR3: CASSMPGLGTGELFF
DNA: TGTGCCAGTAGTATGCCTGGACTGGGGACCGGGGAGCTGTTTTTT
D: -
J: TRBJ2-2
size: -
V: TRBV19
length: 15

CDR3: CASSFATSGSWGTGELFF
DNA: TGTGCCAGCAGTTTTGCGACTAGCGGGAGTTGGGGAACCGGGGAGCTGTTTTTT
D: TRBD2
J: TRBJ2-2
size: -
V: TRBV27
length: 18

CDR3: CSSSLTTQGFSGNTIYF
DNA: TGTTCCAGCAGCTTAACGACACAGGGTTTCTCTGGAAACACCATATATTTT
D: -
J: TRBJ1-3
size: -
V: TRBV7-9
length: 17

CDR3: CASSLGVSTEAFF
DNA: TGTGCCAGCAGCTTAGGAGTATCCACTGAAGCTTTCTTT
D: -
J: TRBJ1-1
size: -
V: TRBV5-5
length: 13

CDR3: CASSDPFRDTQYF
DNA: TGTGCCAGCAGTGACCCGTTCAGGGATACGCAGTATTTT
D: -
J: TRBJ2-3
size: few
V: TRBV6-1
length: 13

CDR3: CASSRGVGETQYF
DNA: TGTGCCAGCAGTAGAGGCGTGGGAGAGACCCAGTACTTC
D: -
J: TRBJ2-5
size: few
V: TRBV7-3
length: 13

CDR3: CASSSTGVTEAFF
DNA: TGTGCCAGCAGCTCTACAGGGGTCACTGAAGCTTTCTTT
D: TRBD1
J: TRBJ1-1
size: -
V: TRBV13
length: 13

CDR3: CASSQDLGASYEQFF
DNA: TGTGCCAGCAGCCAAGATCTGGGAGCCTCATATGAGCAGTTCTTC
D: -
J: TRBJ2-1
size: -
V: TRBV4-2
length: 15

CDR3: CASSLIRGQSSYNEQFF
DNA: TGCGCCAGCAGCTTGATCAGGGGCCAAAGCTCCTACAATGAGCAGTTCTTC
D: -
J: TRBJ2-1
size: -
V: TRBV5-1
length: 17

CDR3: CASSRETGNTIYF
DNA: TGCGCCAGCAGCCGAGAGACTGGAAACACCATATATTTT
D: -
J: TRBJ1-3
size: few
V: TRBV5-1
length: 13

CDR3: CASSLDRNNEQFF
DNA: TGTGCCAGTTCTCTTGACAGAAACAATGAGCAGTTCTTC
D: -
J: TRBJ2-1
size: -
V: TRBV6-4
length: 13

CDR3: CASTSSTQNEQFF
DNA: TGTGCCAGCACCTCGTCTACCCAAAATGAGCAGTTCTTC
D: -
J: TRBJ2-1
size: once
V: TRBV9
length: 13

CDR3: CASRFGTAASYEQYF
DNA: TGCGCCAGCAGATTTGGAACAGCAGCCTCCTACGAGCAGTACTTC
D: -
J: TRBJ2-7
size: -
V: TRBV10-2
length: 15

CDR3: CASGRQGSFSYTF
DNA: TGTGCCAGCGGTAGACAGGGGAGCTTTAGCTACACCTTC
D: TRBD1
J: TRBJ1-2
size: -
V: TRBV6-1
length: 13

CDR3: CASRTGTPRDQPQHF
DNA: TGTGCCAGCAGGACCGGGACACCGCGGGATCAGCCCCAGCATTTT
D: -
J: TRBJ1-5
size: few
V: TRBV27
length: 15

CDR3: CASSSLSGRTGELFF
DNA: TGTGCCAGCAGCTCTCTTAGCGGGAGGACCGGGGAGCTGTTTTTT
D: TRBD2
J: TRBJ2-2
size: -
V: TRBV7-8
length: 15

CDR3: CASSRGGVDRTYEQYF
DNA: TGTGCCAGCAGTCGAGGGGGGGTAGATAGGACCTACGAGCAGTACTTC
D: -
J: TRBJ2-7
size: -
V: TRBV11-2
length: 16

CDR3: CAISEESGSSSYEQYF
DNA: TGTGCCATCAGTGAGGAAAGCGGGAGCTCCTCCTACGAGCAGTACTTC
D: TRBD2
J: TRBJ2-7
size: few
V: TRBV10-3
length: 16

CDR3: CATTRQTYNQKLFF
DNA: TGTGCCACCACCCGTCAGACTTATAATCAAAAACTGTTTTTT
D: -
J: TRBJ1-4
size: -
V: TRBV28
length: 14

CDR3: CASSQARGSEKLFF
DNA: TGCGCCAGCAGCCAAGCACGGGGGTCGGAAAAACTGTTTTTT
D: -
J: TRBJ1-4
size: few
V: TRBV4-1
length: 14

CDR3: CAWSVGLSTDTQYF
DNA: TGTGCCTGGAGTGTCGGACTTTCCACAGATACGCAGTATTTT
D: -
J: TRBJ2-3
size: few
V: TRBV30
length: 14

CDR3: CASSGSGANTEAFF
DNA: TGTGCCAGCAGTGGATCAGGGGCCAACACTGAAGCTTTCTTT
D: -
J: TRBJ1-1
size: -
V: TRBV6-1
length: 14

CDR3: CASRQPGQTNEKLFF
DNA: TGTGCCAGTAGACAGCCGGGACAGACTAATGAAAAACTGTTTTTT
D: TRBD1
J: TRBJ1-4
size: few
V: TRBV19
length: 15

CDR3: CASSYRGEGPYEQYF
DNA: TGTGCCAGCAGTTATCGGGGGGAGGGCCCCTACGAGCAGTACTTC
D: TRBD2
J: TRBJ2-7
size: -
V: TRBV6-6
length: 15

CDR3: CASSLRRQELPMNTGELFF
DNA: TGCGCCAGCAGCTTAAGACGACAGGAGCTACCAATGAACACCGGGGAGCTGTTTTTT
D: -
J: TRBJ2-2
size: -
V: TRBV5-1
length: 19

CDR3: CASSYSDRGLYNEQFF
DNA: TGCGCCAGCAGCTACAGTGACAGGGGGCTTTACAATGAGCAGTTCTTC
D: TRBD1
J: TRBJ2-1
size: once
V: TRBV5-1
length: 16

CDR3: CASSLVRNTEAFF
DNA: TGTGCCAGCAGCTTGGTTAGGAACACTGAAGCTTTCTTT
D: -
J: TRBJ1-1
size: once
V: TRBV5-4
length: 13